A selection of T cell receptor beta chains follows, all from one sample in a study of blood T cell repertoires in COVID-19. The assay was immunoSEQ multiplex PCR, and TCRdb's table has in-frame clones only and misses some. Altogether about 130,000 clones are present, roughly four fifths being singletons, with the ten largest covering around 5.5%. The sample taken for sequencing was peripheral blood. These receptors all come from a man in his sixties with acute or convalescent COVID-19. Each CDR3 is given with its conserved first and last residue. D genes are given only for firm matches. Size tells how often a clone was seen (once, few, many) or the class of an expanded clone, and some rows leave it out.

abundance,j_gene,v_gene,d_gene,CDR3aa,CDR3nt
-,TRBJ1-2,TRBV6-5,-,CASRSGLGRAYTF,TGTGCCAGCAGATCAGGCCTAGGCAGGGCCTACACCTTC
-,TRBJ1-5,TRBV4-1,-,CASSQTFQGWAIQPQHF,TGCGCCAGCAGCCAAACTTTCCAGGGATGGGCTATTCAGCCCCAGCATTTT
-,TRBJ1-2,TRBV2,-,CASYSNTPRYGYTF,TGTGCCTCCTACAGCAATACTCCTCGCTATGGCTACACCTTC
few,TRBJ1-4,TRBV5-1,-,CASSLDSTNEKLFF,TGCGCCAGCAGCCTAGACTCCACTAATGAAAAACTGTTTTTT
-,TRBJ2-1,TRBV13,TRBD2,CASSPRTSGSGGYNEQFF,TGTGCCAGCAGCCCCAGGACTAGCGGGAGCGGAGGGTACAATGAGCAGTTCTTC
once,TRBJ2-7,TRBV19,TRBD2,CASSMASGPYEQYF,TGTGCCAGTAGTATGGCTAGCGGCCCCTACGAGCAGTACTTC
once,TRBJ1-1,TRBV5-1,-,CASSGGRVGNTEAFF,TGCGCCAGCAGCGGCGGTCGGGTGGGGAACACTGAAGCTTTCTTT
-,TRBJ2-2,TRBV19,-,CASSALSRTRELFF,TGTGCCAGTAGTGCCCTTTCTCGAACTCGGGAGCTGTTTTTT
-,TRBJ2-1,TRBV4-1,-,CASSRAQGSEQFF,TGCGCCAGCAGCCGCGCCCAGGGAAGTGAGCAGTTCTTC
-,TRBJ2-2,TRBV9,-,CASSLRMPSSTGELFF,TGTGCCAGCAGCCTAAGGATGCCCTCTAGCACCGGGGAGCTGTTTTTT
few,TRBJ2-3,TRBV19,-,CASSIAPPTGSTDTQYF,TGTGCCAGTAGTATAGCCCCCCCCACAGGGAGCACAGATACGCAGTATTTT
-,TRBJ1-2,TRBV9,-,CASSASSLGYTF,TGTGCCAGCAGCGCATCGAGTTTGGGCTACACCTTC
-,TRBJ1-1,TRBV15,-,CATSPPVPGSEAFF,TGTGCCACCAGCCCCCCGGTCCCGGGGTCTGAAGCTTTCTTT
-,TRBJ1-1,TRBV5-1,TRBD1,CASSSQGSQLNTEAFF,TGCGCCAGCAGCTCACAGGGGAGCCAATTGAACACTGAAGCTTTCTTT
-,TRBJ1-1,TRBV5-1,TRBD1,CASSPGQGRATEAFF,TGCGCCAGCAGCCCAGGACAGGGGCGGGCCACTGAAGCTTTCTTT
-,TRBJ2-3,TRBV6-5,-,CASRSTGVRPDTQYF,TGTGCCAGCAGATCGACGGGAGTCCGGCCAGATACGCAGTATTTT
-,TRBJ2-7,TRBV5-1,TRBD1,CASSPPGQGYEQYF,TGCGCCAGCAGCCCGCCGGGACAGGGCTACGAGCAGTACTTC
few,TRBJ1-4,TRBV19,-,CASSSRQAPFSTNEKLFF,TGTGCCAGTAGTTCCAGACAGGCTCCTTTTTCCACTAATGAAAAACTGTTTTTT
few,TRBJ1-1,TRBV19,-,CASSILGRAFF,TGTGCCAGTAGTATATTGGGGAGAGCTTTCTTT
-,TRBJ1-4,TRBV27,-,CASSLIPPSTGANEKLFF,TGTGCCAGCAGTTTAATCCCCCCCTCGACAGGAGCTAATGAAAAACTGTTTTTT
-,TRBJ2-1,TRBV5-6,TRBD2,CASSLREDEQFF,TGTGCCAGCAGCTTACGGGAGGACGAGCAGTTCTTC
-,TRBJ1-2,TRBV28,-,CATSSLQDYTF,TGTGCCACCTCAAGCCTCCAGGACTACACCTTC
-,TRBJ1-1,TRBV11-2,-,CASSRGYTEAFF,TGTGCCAGCAGTCGGGGGTACACTGAAGCTTTCTTT
-,TRBJ2-3,TRBV24-1,-,CATSDSGYGTDTQYF,TGTGCCACCAGTGATTCGGGTTACGGCACAGATACGCAGTATTTT
-,TRBJ2-6,TRBV7-9,-,CASSPLTGKGSGANVLTF,TGTGCCAGCAGCCCACTTACCGGAAAGGGGTCTGGGGCCAACGTCCTGACTTTC
-,TRBJ2-7,TRBV11-2,TRBD2,CASSFRREGPQPYEQYF,TGTGCCAGCAGCTTTCGGAGGGAGGGCCCCCAACCCTACGAGCAGTACTTC
few,TRBJ2-1,TRBV7-8,-,CASSKQGYNEQFF,TGTGCCAGCAGCAAACAGGGTTACAATGAGCAGTTCTTC
-,TRBJ1-3,TRBV11-2,-,CASSLQASSGNTIYF,TGTGCCAGCAGCTTACAGGCAAGCTCTGGAAACACCATATATTTT
-,TRBJ1-4,TRBV7-9,TRBD1,CASSLAGGGEEKLFF,TGTGCCAGCAGCTTAGCAGGAGGGGGCGAGGAAAAACTGTTTTTT
-,TRBJ1-1,TRBV19,-,CATKFRQTNTEAFF,TGTGCCACCAAGTTCCGACAGACGAACACTGAAGCTTTCTTT
-,TRBJ1-5,TRBV3-1/TRBV3-2,-,CASSENTGGMNQPQHF,TGTGCCAGCAGCGAGAACACGGGCGGGATGAATCAGCCCCAGCATTTT